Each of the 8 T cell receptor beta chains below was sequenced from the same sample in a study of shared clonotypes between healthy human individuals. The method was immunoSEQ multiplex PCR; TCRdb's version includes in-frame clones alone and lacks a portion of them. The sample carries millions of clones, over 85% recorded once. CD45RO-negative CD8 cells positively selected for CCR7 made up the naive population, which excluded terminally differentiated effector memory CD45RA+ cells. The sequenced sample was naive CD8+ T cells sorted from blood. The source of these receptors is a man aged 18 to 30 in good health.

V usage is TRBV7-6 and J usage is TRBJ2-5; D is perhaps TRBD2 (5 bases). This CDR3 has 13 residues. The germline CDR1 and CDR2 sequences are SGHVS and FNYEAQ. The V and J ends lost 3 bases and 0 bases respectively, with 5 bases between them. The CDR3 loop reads CASSLEDQETQYF. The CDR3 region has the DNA TGTGCCAGCAGCTTGGAGGACCAAGAGACCCAGTACTTC.

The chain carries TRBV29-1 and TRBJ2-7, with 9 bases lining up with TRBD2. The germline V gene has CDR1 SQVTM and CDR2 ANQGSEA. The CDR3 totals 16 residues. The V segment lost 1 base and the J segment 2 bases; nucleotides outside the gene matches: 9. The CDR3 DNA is TGCAGCGTTGAAGCGCCCATAGCGGGAGCGCCCTACGAGCAGTACTTC. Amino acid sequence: CSVEAPIAGAPYEQYF.

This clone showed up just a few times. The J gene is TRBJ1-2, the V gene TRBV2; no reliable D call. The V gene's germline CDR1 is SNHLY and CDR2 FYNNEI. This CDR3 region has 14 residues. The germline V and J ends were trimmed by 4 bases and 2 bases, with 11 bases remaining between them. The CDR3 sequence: CASSGSVDNYGYTF. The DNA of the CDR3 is TGTGCCAGCAGTGGATCCGTGGACAACTATGGCTACACCTTC.

DNA for the CDR3: TGTGCCAGCAGCTCAGGACGGGGAAGAGGAAACACTGAAGCTTTCTTT. This translates into CASSSGRGRGNTEAFF. The gene calls are TRBV7-9 and TRBJ1-1; D unresolved. The germline V and J ends were trimmed by 4 bases and 2 bases, with 17 bases remaining between them. The CDR3 length is 16 residues. Looked up from germline, CDR1 is SEHNR and CDR2 is FQNEAQ (reference sequence).

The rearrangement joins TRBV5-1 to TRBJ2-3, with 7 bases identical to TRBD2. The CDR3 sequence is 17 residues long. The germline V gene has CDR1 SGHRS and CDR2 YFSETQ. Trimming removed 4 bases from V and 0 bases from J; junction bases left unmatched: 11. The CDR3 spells CASSIGLGDLSTDTQYF. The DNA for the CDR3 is TGCGCCAGCAGCATCGGACTAGGAGATCTTAGCACAGATACGCAGTATTTT.

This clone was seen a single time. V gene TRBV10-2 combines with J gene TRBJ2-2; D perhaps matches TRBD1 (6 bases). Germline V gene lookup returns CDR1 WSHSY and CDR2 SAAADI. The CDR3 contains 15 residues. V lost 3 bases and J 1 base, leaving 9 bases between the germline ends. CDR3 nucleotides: TGCGCCAGCAGTGACTGGACAGAGAACACCGGGGAGCTGTTTTTT. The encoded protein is CASSDWTENTGELFF.

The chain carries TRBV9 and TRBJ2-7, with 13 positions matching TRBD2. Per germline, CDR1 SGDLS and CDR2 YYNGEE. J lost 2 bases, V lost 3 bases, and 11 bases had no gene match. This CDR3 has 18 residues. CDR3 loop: CASSDNYGTSGTPYEQYF. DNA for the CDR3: TGTGCCAGCAGCGACAATTATGGGACTAGCGGGACCCCCTACGAGCAGTACTTC. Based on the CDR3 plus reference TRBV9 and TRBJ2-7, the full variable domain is DSGVTQTPKHLITATGQRVTLRCSPRSGDLSVYWYQQSLDQGLQFLIQYYNGEERAKGNILERFSAQQFPDLHSELNLSSLELGDSALYFCASSDNYGTSGTPYEQYFGPGTRLTVT.

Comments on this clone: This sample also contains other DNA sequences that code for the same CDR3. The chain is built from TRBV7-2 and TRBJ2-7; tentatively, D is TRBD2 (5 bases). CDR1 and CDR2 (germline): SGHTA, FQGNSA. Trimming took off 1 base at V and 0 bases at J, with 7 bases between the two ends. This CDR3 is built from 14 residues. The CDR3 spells CASSLVGSSYEQYF. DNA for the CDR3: TGTGCCAGCAGCTTAGTGGGGAGCTCCTACGAGCAGTACTTC.